The 26 T cell receptor beta chains in this list originate from one sample, sequenced in a study of blood T cell repertoires in COVID-19. The method was immunoSEQ multiplex PCR; TCRdb's version includes in-frame clones alone and lacks a portion of them. The sample lists roughly 330,000 clones, approximately 89% seen once, with over 4% in the top ten. The specimen sequenced was PBMCs or T cells enriched from blood (not recorded which). All receptors derive from a woman in her twenties or thirties who had recovered from COVID-19.

The chain couples TRBV19 to TRBJ1-2; TRBD1 aligns across 9 bases. Germline V lookup: CDR1 LNHDA, CDR2 SQIVND (reference sequence). V shed 6 bases, J shed 1 base, and the junction held 6 bases outside the gene matches. The CDR3 totals 15 residues. The chain's CDR3 is CASSRDRAFNYGYTF. As DNA, the CDR3 is TGTGCCAGTAGCCGGGACAGGGCATTTAACTATGGCTACACCTTC.

V usage is TRBV19 and J usage is TRBJ1-5; D is perhaps TRBD1 (5 bases). CDR1 and CDR2 from the germline V gene are LNHDA and SQIVND (reference sequence). CDR3 length: 11 residues. Trimming shortened V by 5 bases and J by 11 bases, and 10 bases separated the two germline ends. CDR3 region: CASSAGSAQHF. The CDR3 DNA follows: TGTGCCAGTAGTGCAGGGTCGGCCCAGCATTTT.

The table lists this clone with a few counts. The CDR3 reads CASSFSYRSFNYGYTF. The CDR3 DNA reads TGTGCCAGCAGCTTCTCCTACAGGAGCTTTAACTATGGCTACACCTTC. V usage is TRBV5-6 and J usage is TRBJ1-2, with TRBD1 as a possible D gene (5 bases). The V end was cut by 2 bases, the J end by 1 base, with 15 bases between. This CDR3 is built from 16 residues. The germline CDR1 and CDR2 sequences are SGHDT and YYEEEE.

The chain carries TRBV5-1 and TRBJ2-3; 8 nucleotides match TRBD2. Trimming removed 4 bases from V and 1 base from J; junction bases left unmatched: 8. Per the germline V gene, CDR1 is SGHRS and CDR2 is YFSETQ. This CDR3 contains 16 residues. The chain's CDR3 is CASSPVMRGGTDTQYF. CDR3 DNA: TGCGCCAGCAGCCCGGTTATGCGGGGGGGCACAGATACGCAGTATTTT.

The chain employs TRBV2 and TRBJ1-1; possibly TRBD1 for D (5 bases). The CDR3 consists of 13 residues. Germline assignment: CDR1 SNHLY and CDR2 FYNNEI. Between the trimmed V and J ends, which lost 3 bases and 0 bases, there was a span of 5 bases. This CDR3 is CASSEGLNTEAFF. The CDR3 region has the DNA TGTGCCAGCAGTGAGGGGCTGAACACTGAAGCTTTCTTT.

This chain joins TRBV18 and TRBJ1-4; D call uncertain. The V end lost 3 bases, the J end lost 0 bases, and 8 bases lay between the germline ends. Per the germline V gene, CDR1 is KGHSH and CDR2 is LQKENI. The CDR3 contains 15 residues. The CDR3 region has the DNA TGTGCCAGCTCACCCGGTGCGGCAACTAATGAAAAACTGTTTTTT. Protein product: CASSPGAATNEKLFF.

The gene calls are TRBV5-1 and TRBJ1-1; 7 nucleotides agree with TRBD1. The J segment lost 1 base and the V segment lost 1 base, leaving 4 bases of the junction unmatched. The CDR3 spans 15 residues. Germline V gene data show CDR1 as SGHRS and CDR2 as YFSETQ. As DNA, the CDR3 is TGCGCCAGCAGCTTGCATACAGGGGAGAACACTGAAGCTTTCTTT. Translating it yields CASSLHTGENTEAFF.

V usage is TRBV10-2 and J usage is TRBJ2-1; 15 bases fit TRBD2. CDR1 is WSHSY and CDR2 is SAAADI in the germline V gene. The CDR3 totals 19 residues. J lost 1 base, V lost 1 base, and 5 bases had no gene match. The CDR3 loop reads CASSELGTSGGRSYNEQFF. CDR3 sequence (DNA): TGCGCCAGCAGTGAGTTGGGGACTAGCGGGGGGAGGTCCTACAATGAGCAGTTCTTC.

The chain couples TRBV28 to TRBJ2-7; 7 bases map to TRBD1. The CDR3 has 15 residues. V shed 3 bases, J shed 2 bases, and the junction held 7 bases outside the gene matches. The germline V gene encodes CDR1 MDHEN and CDR2 SYDVKM. The CDR3 region has the DNA TGTGCCAGCAGTTTTCTGACACAGGGGACCTACGAGCAGTACTTC. It encodes CASSFLTQGTYEQYF. Combining the CDR3 with reference TRBV28 and TRBJ2-7 gives the whole variable domain DVKVTQSSRYLVKRTGEKVFLECVQDMDHENMFWYRQDPGLGLRLIYFSYDVKMKEKGDIPEGYSVSREKKERFSLILESASTNQTSMYLCASSFLTQGTYEQYFGPGTRLTVT.

The V call is TRBV6-5, the J call TRBJ2-7, with 7 nucleotides matching TRBD1. Losses at the gene ends were 8 bases for V and 3 bases for J; bases not matched to a gene: 10. This CDR3 has 14 residues. Germline lookup yields CDR1 MNHEY and CDR2 SVGAGI. CDR3 residues: CASAFGTESYEQYF. In DNA, the CDR3 is TGTGCCAGCGCCTTCGGGACAGAAAGCTACGAGCAGTACTTC.

The V gene is TRBV5-5, the J gene TRBJ2-1; 8 bases match TRBD2. Germline lookup yields CDR1 SGHKS and CDR2 YYEKEE (reference sequence). The CDR3 consists of 15 residues. After removal of 9 bases from V and 0 bases from J, the junction contained 8 bases not matched to a gene. The CDR3, as DNA: TGTGCCACCTACGGGGGGGCCATCTCCTACAATGAGCAGTTCTTC. It is translated as CATYGGAISYNEQFF.

The chain couples TRBV13 to TRBJ1-6; 7 nucleotides align to TRBD1. Germline values: CDR1 PRHDT, CDR2 FYEKMQ (reference sequence). The CDR3 spans 17 residues. V gave up 5 bases and J gave up 3 bases; unmatched junction bases: 10. CDR3 bases: TGTGCCAGCAGCCCGAGACGGGACAGCAACTATAATTCACCCCTCCACTTT. Its protein is CASSPRRDSNYNSPLHF.

This rearrangement joins TRBV6-5 to TRBJ1-6, with D uncertain. The CDR3 sequence is 15 residues long. Germline-derived CDR1 and CDR2 are MNHEY and SVGAGI. V was clipped by 7 bases and J by 7 bases, with 17 bases between them. For the CDR3, the DNA is TGTGCCAGCACCCAAACGTCCCCGCAGAATTCACCCCTCCACTTT. It translates to CASTQTSPQNSPLHF.

This clone was detected only once. V usage is TRBV7-8 and J usage is TRBJ1-5; 11 nucleotides match TRBD1. Per the germline V gene, CDR1 is SGHVS and CDR2 is FQNEAQ. J lost 3 bases, V lost 6 bases, and 4 bases had no gene match. The CDR3 has 15 residues. Here the CDR3 DNA reads TGTGCCAGCAGTTCGGACAGGGGGCTCAATCAGCCCCAGCATTTT. Protein: CASSSDRGLNQPQHF.

The genes are TRBV27 and TRBJ1-6, with 9 bases that match TRBD1. Germline CDR1 is MNHEY and CDR2 is SMNVEV (reference sequence). J gave up 7 bases and V 8 bases, and 3 bases lay outside the gene matches. The CDR3 contains 13 residues. The CDR3 loop reads CASGTGKNSPLHF. The CDR3 coding sequence is TGTGCCAGCGGGACAGGGAAAAATTCACCCCTCCACTTT.

V and J are TRBV11-1 and TRBJ2-1; TRBD2 matches at 8 bases. The CDR3 consists of 15 residues. The V gene's germline CDR1 is SGHAT and CDR2 FQDESV (reference sequence). The trim removed 5 bases at V and 3 bases at J, leaving 6 bases unmatched. The CDR3 coding sequence is TGTGCCAGCAGCAGTACTAGCGGCCTCTACAATGAGCAGTTCTTC. It specifies CASSSTSGLYNEQFF. Together with reference TRBV11-1 and TRBJ2-1, the CDR3 gives the full variable domain: EAEVAQSPRYKITEKSQAVAFWCDPISGHATLYWYRQILGQGPELLVQFQDESVVDDSQLPKDRFSAERLKGVDSTLKIQPAELGDSAMYLCASSSTSGLYNEQFFGPGTRLTVL.

The chain links TRBV9 to TRBJ2-5; perhaps TRBD1 as D (5 bases). Germline CDR1 SGDLS, CDR2 YYNGEE. Trimming cost V 4 bases and J 2 bases, with 12 bases left between them. This CDR3 comprises 14 residues. CDR3 sequence reads: CASSPAGQQETQYF. CDR3 coding DNA: TGTGCCAGCAGCCCAGCAGGGCAACAAGAGACCCAGTACTTC.

This clone was observed a few times. The chain links TRBV30 to TRBJ1-5; possible D gene TRBD1, 6 bases. Germline V CDR1 and CDR2: GTSNPN, SVGIG (reference sequence). The CDR3 is 13 amino acids. The V end lost 2 bases, the J end lost 8 bases, and 13 bases lay between the germline ends. Here the CDR3 reads CAWSRQAFEPQHF. CDR3 nucleotides: TGTGCCTGGAGTCGACAGGCTTTTGAGCCCCAGCATTTT. Full variable domain (remainder filled in from reference TRBV30 and TRBJ1-5): SQTIHQWPATLVQPVGSPLSLECTVEGTSNPNLYWYRQAAGRGLQLLFYSVGIGQISSEVPQNLSASRPQDRQFILSSKKLLLSDSGFYLCAWSRQAFEPQHFGDGTRLSIL.

The genes are TRBV30 and TRBJ1-2, with TRBD1 matching over 8 bases. Unmatched junction bases numbered 8, after V lost 2 bases and J lost 6 bases. CDR1 is GTSNPN and CDR2 is SVGIG in the germline V gene (reference sequence). CDR3 size: 14 residues. In DNA form, the CDR3 reads TGTGCCTGGAGTTTCGCAGGGGGCAGGAATGGCTACACCTTC. This encodes CAWSFAGGRNGYTF.

CDR3 sequence reads: CASGQSTGGTGELFF. In DNA, the CDR3 is TGCGCCAGCGGCCAGTCGACAGGGGGCACCGGGGAGCTGTTTTTT. This rearrangement joins TRBV5-1 to TRBJ2-2; 9 bases are a match to TRBD1. The CDR3 consists of 15 residues. CDR1 and CDR2 (germline): SGHRS, YFSETQ. The V segment lost 7 bases and the J segment 4 bases; nucleotides outside the gene matches: 8.

The genes are TRBV20-1 and TRBJ2-1; tentative D call: TRBD1 (6 bases). The V end lost 5 bases, the J end lost 5 bases, and 7 bases lay between the germline ends. The CDR3 is made up of 11 amino acids. Germline V gene lookup returns CDR1 DFQATT and CDR2 SNEGSKA (reference sequence). This chain's CDR3 is CSAQGNNEQFF. CDR3 in DNA: TGCAGTGCTCAGGGGAACAATGAGCAGTTCTTC.

The chain couples TRBV28 to TRBJ2-3; 15 nucleotides line up with TRBD2. V gave up 4 bases and J gave up 6 bases; unmatched junction bases: 8. CDR3 length equals 17 residues. Germline V gene lookup returns CDR1 MDHEN and CDR2 SYDVKM. CDR3 in DNA: TGTGCCAGCAGTTCGGGACTAGCGGGGGGCCCTCGGGATACGCAGTATTTT. Encoded protein: CASSSGLAGGPRDTQYF.

The chain is built from TRBV4-1 and TRBJ1-5; D is unresolved. This CDR3 has 14 amino acids. Trimming stripped 0 bases from V and 3 bases from J, with 6 bases between. Per the germline V gene, CDR1 is MGHRA and CDR2 is YSYEKL. The CDR3 DNA sequence: TGCGCCAGCAGCCAAGATCAGGCCAATCAGCCCCAGCATTTT. Translating gives CASSQDQANQPQHF.

The V and J genes are TRBV18 and TRBJ2-4, with 7 bases fitting TRBD1. The germline V gene encodes CDR1 KGHSH and CDR2 LQKENI. This CDR3 contains 17 residues. V lost 6 bases to trimming and J lost 8 bases; unmatched junction nucleotides: 19. This chain's CDR3 is CASSLLPATGDGDIQYF. The CDR3 nucleotides read TGTGCCAGCTCTCTCCTCCCAGCAACAGGGGACGGGGACATTCAGTACTTC. Supplemented by reference TRBV18 and TRBJ2-4, the full variable domain reads NAGVMQNPRHLVRRRGQEARLRCSPMKGHSHVYWYRQLPEEGLKFMVYLQKENIIDESGMPKERFSAEFPKEGPSILRIQQVVRGDSAAYFCASSLLPATGDGDIQYFGAGTRLSVL.

The V and J genes are TRBV6-8 and TRBJ2-7; possibly TRBD1 for D (6 bases). Per germline, CDR1 MNHGY and CDR2 SAAAGT. Trimming left V 2 bases short and J 0 bases short, with 14 bases between. The CDR3 runs 16 residues. The CDR3 sequence: CASSYRQVAHSYEQYF. The CDR3 bases are TGTGCCAGCAGTTACCGACAGGTCGCACACTCCTACGAGCAGTACTTC.

This sequence joins TRBV9 and TRBJ1-2, with D tentatively TRBD1 (6 bases). The CDR3 sequence is 15 residues long. With 0 bases removed from V and 4 bases from J, the gap between germline ends came to 13 bases. CDR1 and CDR2 from the germline V gene are SGDLS and YYNGEE. CDR3 region: CASSVGLQGTYGYTF. The CDR3 DNA reads as TGTGCCAGCAGCGTAGGGCTTCAGGGGACCTATGGCTACACCTTC.